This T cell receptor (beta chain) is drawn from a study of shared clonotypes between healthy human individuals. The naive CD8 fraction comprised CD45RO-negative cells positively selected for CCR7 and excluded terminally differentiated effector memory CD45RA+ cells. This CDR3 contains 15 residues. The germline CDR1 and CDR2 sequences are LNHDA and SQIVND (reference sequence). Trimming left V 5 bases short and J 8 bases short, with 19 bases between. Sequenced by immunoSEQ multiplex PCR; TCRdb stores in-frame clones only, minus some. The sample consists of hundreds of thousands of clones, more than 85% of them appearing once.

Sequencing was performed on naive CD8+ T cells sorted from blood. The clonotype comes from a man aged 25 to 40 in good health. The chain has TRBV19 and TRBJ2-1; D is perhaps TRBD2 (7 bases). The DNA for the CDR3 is TGTGCCAGTAGTTTCCACCCGGGGGGCACGTATGAGCAGTTCTTC. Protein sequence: CASSFHPGGTYEQFF.